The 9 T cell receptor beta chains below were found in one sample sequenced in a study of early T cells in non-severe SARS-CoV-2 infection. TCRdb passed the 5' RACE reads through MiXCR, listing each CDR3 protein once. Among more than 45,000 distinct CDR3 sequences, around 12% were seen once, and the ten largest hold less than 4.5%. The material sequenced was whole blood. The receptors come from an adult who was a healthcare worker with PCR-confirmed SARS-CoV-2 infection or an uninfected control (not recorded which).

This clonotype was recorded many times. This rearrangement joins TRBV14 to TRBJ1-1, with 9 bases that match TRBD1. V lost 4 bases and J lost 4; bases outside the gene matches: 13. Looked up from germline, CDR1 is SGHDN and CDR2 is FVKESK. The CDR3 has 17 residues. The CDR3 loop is CASSPAYRGRRGTEAFF. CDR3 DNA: TGTGCCAGCAGCCCCGCTTACAGGGGGCGGCGGGGCACTGAAGCTTTCTTT.

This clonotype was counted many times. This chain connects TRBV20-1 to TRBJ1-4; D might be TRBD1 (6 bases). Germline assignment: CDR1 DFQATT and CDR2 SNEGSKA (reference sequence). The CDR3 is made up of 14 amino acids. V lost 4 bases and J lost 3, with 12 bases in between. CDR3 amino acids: CSAIRPGANEKLFF. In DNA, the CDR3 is TGCAGTGCTATTCGTCCAGGGGCTAATGAAAAACTGTTTTTT.

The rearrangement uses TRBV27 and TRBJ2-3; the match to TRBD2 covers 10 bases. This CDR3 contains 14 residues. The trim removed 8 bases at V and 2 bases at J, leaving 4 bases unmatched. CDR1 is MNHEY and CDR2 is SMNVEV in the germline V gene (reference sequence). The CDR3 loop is CASFSGRVTDTQYF. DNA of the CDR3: TGTGCCAGCTTCAGCGGGAGGGTCACAGATACGCAGTATTTT.

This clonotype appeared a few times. The CDR3 region has the DNA TGTGCCAGCAGCCCGACTAGCGGGAGGGCCGGGGAGCTGTTTTTT. Its translation: CASSPTSGRAGELFF. The chain links TRBV7-2 to TRBJ2-2, with TRBD2 matching over 14 bases. V was pared by 5 bases and J by 6 bases, with 2 bases of the junction left unmatched. The CDR3 consists of 15 residues. Germline V gene data show CDR1 as SGHTA and CDR2 as FQGNSA. The variable domain in full, completed from reference TRBV7-2 and TRBJ2-2, reads GAGVSQSPSNKVTEKGKDVELRCDPISGHTALYWYRQSLGQGLEFLIYFQGNSAPDKSGLPSDRFSAERTGGSVSTLTIQRTQQEDSAVYLCASSPTSGRAGELFFGEGSRLTVL.

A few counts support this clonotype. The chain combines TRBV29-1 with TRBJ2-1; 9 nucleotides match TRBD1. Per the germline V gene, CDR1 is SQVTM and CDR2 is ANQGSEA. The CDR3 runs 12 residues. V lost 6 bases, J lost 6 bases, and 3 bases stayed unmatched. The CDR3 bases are TGCAGCGTGAGGACAGGGGCCAATGAGCAGTTCTTC. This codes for CSVRTGANEQFF.

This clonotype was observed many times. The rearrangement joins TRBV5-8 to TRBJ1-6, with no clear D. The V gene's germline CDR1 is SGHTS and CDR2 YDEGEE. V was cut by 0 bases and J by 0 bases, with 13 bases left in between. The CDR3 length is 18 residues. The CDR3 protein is CASSLAAGGGSYNSPLHF. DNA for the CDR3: TGTGCCAGCAGCTTGGCGGCGGGAGGCGGCTCCTATAATTCACCCCTCCACTTT.

The CDR3 is CASSLSPAGAQYF. DNA of the CDR3: TGCGCCAGCAGCTTGTCCCCGGCCGGGGCGCAGTATTTT. V is TRBV5-1 and J is TRBJ2-3, with D maybe TRBD2 (5 bases). The V end was cut by 1 base, the J end by 10 bases, with 13 bases between. Germline V CDR1 and CDR2: SGHRS, YFSETQ. The CDR3 is 13 amino acids. Filled out from reference TRBV5-1 and TRBJ2-3, the complete variable domain reads KAGVTQTPRYLIKTRGQQVTLSCSPISGHRSVSWYQQTPGQGLQFLFEYFSETQRNKGNFPGRFSGRQFSNSRSEMNVSTLELGDSALYLCASSLSPAGAQYFGPGTRLTVL.

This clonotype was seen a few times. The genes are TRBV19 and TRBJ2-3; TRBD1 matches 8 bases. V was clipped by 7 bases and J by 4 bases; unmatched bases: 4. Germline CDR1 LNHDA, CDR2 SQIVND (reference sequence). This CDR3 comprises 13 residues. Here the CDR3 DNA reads TGTGCCAGTACAGGGGGCCCCCCAGATACGCAGTATTTT. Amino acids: CASTGGPPDTQYF.

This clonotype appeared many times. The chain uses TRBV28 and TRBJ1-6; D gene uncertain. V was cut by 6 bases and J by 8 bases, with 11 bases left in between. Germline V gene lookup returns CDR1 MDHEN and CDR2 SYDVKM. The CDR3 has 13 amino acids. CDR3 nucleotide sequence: TGTGCCAGCAGCCAGGAGGGAGATTCACCCCTCCACTTT. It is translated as CASSQEGDSPLHF.